This entry is about one T cell receptor (beta chain). As yet, its antigen is unknown. The data were taken from a study of cytomegalovirus exposure and HLA in healthy donors. V lost 3 bases and J 4 bases, leaving 13 bases between the germline ends. CDR3 size: 15 residues. Germline V gene sequence: CDR1 LNHNV, CDR2 YYDKDF (reference sequence). Vbeta (60) and Jbeta (13) primers were used in the PCR. Sequencing was performed with immunoSEQ multiplex PCR; in TCRdb, only in-frame clones are kept and a portion is missing. The sample includes 150,000 to 200,000 clones, roughly 79% seen only once; the top ten take roughly 1.5%. Study-level results: The study flagged approximately 180 TCR beta chains as cytomegalovirus-associated. Common viral pathogens (according to a later analysis) appeared linked to several of the most significant clusters.

The chain carries TRBV15 and TRBJ1-5, with D unclear. Sequencing was performed on PBMCs. This receptor was identified in a man aged 35-49 years in good health and CMV-seronegative. DNA of the CDR3: TGTGCCACCAGCAGCCCCCGGACGGGGAATCAGCCCCAGCATTTT. Translation gives CATSSPRTGNQPQHF.